This T cell receptor (beta chain) was obtained from a study of blood T cells in healthy people across ages. Findings of the study overall: There were more naive CD4+ cells and higher diversity in long-lived donors than in aged donors. Estimated diversity, derived from one million T cells, was regarded as an underestimate.

This clonotype has a handful of counts. Its antigen remains unknown. Between the trimmed V and J ends, which lost 4 bases and 1 base, there was a span of 13 bases. Germline CDR1 LGHNA, CDR2 YSLEER. CDR3 size: 15 residues. A second PCR of 7 to 11 cycles used a sample-barcoded 5' primer and a J-beta primer mix. A 12-random-nucleotide template-switch adaptor tagged each cDNA molecule. TCRdb analysed the 5' RACE reads with MiXCR anew, one entry per CDR3 protein. The top ten hold about an eighth of the sample, which has roughly 800,000 distinct CDR3 sequences, roughly 34% seen once. The sequence came from a man aged 18 to 35 in good health. The sample was blood. V is TRBV4-3 and J is TRBJ1-2; D uncertain. CDR3 nucleotide sequence: TGCGCCAGCAGCCCATCCACAGCGATTAACTATGGCTACACCTTC. It codes for CASSPSTAINYGYTF.